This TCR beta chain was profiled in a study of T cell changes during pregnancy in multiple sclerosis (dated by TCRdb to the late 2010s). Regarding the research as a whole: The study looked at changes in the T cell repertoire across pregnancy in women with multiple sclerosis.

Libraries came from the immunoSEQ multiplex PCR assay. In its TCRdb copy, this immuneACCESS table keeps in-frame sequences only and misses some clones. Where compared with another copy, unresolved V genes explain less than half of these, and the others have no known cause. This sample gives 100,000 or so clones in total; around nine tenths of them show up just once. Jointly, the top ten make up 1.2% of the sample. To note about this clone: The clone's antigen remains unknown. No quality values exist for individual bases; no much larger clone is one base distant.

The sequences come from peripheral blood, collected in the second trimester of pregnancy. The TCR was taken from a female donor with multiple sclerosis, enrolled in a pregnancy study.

The DNA reads as follows: TGTGCCACCAGCAGAGATGGCGGGGGGAAGGGGAACGAGCAGTACTTC. Translation gives CATSRDGGGKGNEQYF. The V and J genes are TRBV15 and TRBJ2-7, with 8 bases in between that match TRBD2. V loses 0 bases at its end and J loses 5 bases; junction bases beyond the gene matches: 9. Including cysteine and phenylalanine, the CDR3 has 16 amino acids. Only the CDR3 DNA stays, 48 bases, in frame from base 1. The germline V gene (reference sequence) provides CDR1 LNHNV and CDR2 YYDKDF.